A selection of T cell receptor beta chains follows, all from one sample in a study of shared clonotypes between healthy human individuals. Repertoires were generated with immunoSEQ multiplex PCR, while TCRdb's copy carries only in-frame clones and drops some. The sample lists fewer than 1 million clones; 90% to 97% were seen once. The sample comprised naive CD8+ T cells sorted from blood. The origin of the receptors is a man aged 25-45 years in good health. The CDR3 runs from the conserved cysteine through the conserved F or W.

V gene | CDR3 protein
TRBV5-1 | CASSLGTPAEAFF
TRBV9 | CASSVQDSLNEQFF
TRBV27 | CASSLAGLANEQFF
TRBV27 | CASSLSIGVSYEQYF
TRBV7-9 | CASSLGLTDTQYF
TRBV11-3 | CASSLGQNNEQFF
TRBV6-5 | CAVGDQSYEQYF
TRBV27 | CASSFPGDPYTF
TRBV7-9 | CASSLLRGQGPERGQTQHF
TRBV11-2 | CASSFTGSRTYEQYF
TRBV9 | CASSPQASGFNSYEQYF
TRBV27 | CASSPGPGEQYF
TRBV27 | CASSQSTGELFF
TRBV9 | CASSVYPRRGEKLFF
TRBV7-9 | CASSYGGDYEQYF
TRBV7-9 | CATVAGANEQFF
TRBV27 | CASSLGQGFYGYTF
TRBV9 | CASSSGGSTEAFF